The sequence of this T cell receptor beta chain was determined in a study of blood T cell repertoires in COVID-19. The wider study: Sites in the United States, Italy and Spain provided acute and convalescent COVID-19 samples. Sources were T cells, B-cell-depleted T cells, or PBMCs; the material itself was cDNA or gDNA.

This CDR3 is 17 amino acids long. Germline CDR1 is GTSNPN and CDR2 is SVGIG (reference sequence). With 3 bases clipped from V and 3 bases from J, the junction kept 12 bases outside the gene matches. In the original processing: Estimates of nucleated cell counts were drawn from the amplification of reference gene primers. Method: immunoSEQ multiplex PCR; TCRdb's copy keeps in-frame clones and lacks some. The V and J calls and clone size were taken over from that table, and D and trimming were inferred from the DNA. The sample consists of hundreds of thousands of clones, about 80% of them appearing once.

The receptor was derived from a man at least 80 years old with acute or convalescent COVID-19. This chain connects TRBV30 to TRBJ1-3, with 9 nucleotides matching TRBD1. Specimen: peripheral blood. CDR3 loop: CAWRDRGQGTRGNTIYF. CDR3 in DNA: TGTGCCTGGAGGGATAGGGGACAGGGAACGCGTGGAAACACCATATATTTT.